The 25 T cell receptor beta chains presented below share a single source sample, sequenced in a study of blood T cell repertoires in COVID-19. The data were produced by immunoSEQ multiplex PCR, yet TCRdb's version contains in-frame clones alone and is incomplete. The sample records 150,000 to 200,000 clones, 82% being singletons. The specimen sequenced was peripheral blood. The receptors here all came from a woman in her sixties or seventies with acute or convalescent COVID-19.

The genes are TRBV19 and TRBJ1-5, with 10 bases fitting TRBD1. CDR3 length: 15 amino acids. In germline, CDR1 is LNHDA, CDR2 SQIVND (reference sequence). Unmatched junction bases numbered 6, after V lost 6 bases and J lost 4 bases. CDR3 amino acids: CASRTGGLGNQPQHF. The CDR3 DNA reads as TGTGCCAGTAGGACAGGGGGCCTGGGAAATCAGCCCCAGCATTTT.

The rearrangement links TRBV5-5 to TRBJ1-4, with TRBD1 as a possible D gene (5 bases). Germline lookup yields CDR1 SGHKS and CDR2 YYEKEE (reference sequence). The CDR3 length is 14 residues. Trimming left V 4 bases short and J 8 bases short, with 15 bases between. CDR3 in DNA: TGTGCCAGCAGCCCTCAGGGAAGACGCGAAAAACTGTTTTTT. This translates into CASSPQGRREKLFF.

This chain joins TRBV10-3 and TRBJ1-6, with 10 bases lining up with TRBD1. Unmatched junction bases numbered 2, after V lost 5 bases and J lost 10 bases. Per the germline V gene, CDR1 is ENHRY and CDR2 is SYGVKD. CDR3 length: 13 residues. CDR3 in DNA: TGTGCCATCAGTCCGGGACAGGGGTCACCCCTCCACTTT. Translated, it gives CAISPGQGSPLHF.

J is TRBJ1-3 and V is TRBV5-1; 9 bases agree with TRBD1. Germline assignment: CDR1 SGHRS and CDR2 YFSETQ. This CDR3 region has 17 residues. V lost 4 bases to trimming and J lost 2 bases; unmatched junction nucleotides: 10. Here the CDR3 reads CASSRGTGTRTGNTIYF. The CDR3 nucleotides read TGCGCCAGCAGCCGGGGGACAGGGACAAGGACTGGAAACACCATATATTTT.

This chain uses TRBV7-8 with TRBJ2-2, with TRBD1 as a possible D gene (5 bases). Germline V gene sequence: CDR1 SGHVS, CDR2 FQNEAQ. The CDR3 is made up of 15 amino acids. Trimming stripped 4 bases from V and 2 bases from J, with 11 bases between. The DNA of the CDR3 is TGTGCCAGCAGCTCGACACAGGAAAACACCGGGGAGCTGTTTTTT. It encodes CASSSTQENTGELFF.

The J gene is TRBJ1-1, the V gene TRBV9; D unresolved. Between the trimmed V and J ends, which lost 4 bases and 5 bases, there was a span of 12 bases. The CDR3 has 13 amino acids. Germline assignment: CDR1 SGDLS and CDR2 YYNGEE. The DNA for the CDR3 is TGTGCCAGCAGCTCAGGAAGGCCGACTGAAGCTTTCTTT. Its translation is CASSSGRPTEAFF. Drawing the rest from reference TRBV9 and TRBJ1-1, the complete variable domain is DSGVTQTPKHLITATGQRVTLRCSPRSGDLSVYWYQQSLDQGLQFLIQYYNGEERAKGNILERFSAQQFPDLHSELNLSSLELGDSALYFCASSSGRPTEAFFGQGTRLTVV.

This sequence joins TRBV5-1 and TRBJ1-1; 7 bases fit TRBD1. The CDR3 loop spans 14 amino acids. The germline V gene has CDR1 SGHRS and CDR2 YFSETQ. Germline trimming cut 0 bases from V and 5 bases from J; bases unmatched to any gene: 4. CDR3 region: CASSLDSDRTEAFF. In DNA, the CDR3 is TGCGCCAGCAGCTTGGATTCGGACAGGACTGAAGCTTTCTTT.

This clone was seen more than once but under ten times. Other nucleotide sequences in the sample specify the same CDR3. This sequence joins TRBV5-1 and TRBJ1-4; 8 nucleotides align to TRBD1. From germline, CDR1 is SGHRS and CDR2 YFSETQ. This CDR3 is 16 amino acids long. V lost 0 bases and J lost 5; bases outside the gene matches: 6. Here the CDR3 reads CASSLVGRGQNEKLFF. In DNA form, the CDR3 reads TGCGCCAGCAGCTTGGTGGGCAGGGGGCAAAATGAAAAACTGTTTTTT.

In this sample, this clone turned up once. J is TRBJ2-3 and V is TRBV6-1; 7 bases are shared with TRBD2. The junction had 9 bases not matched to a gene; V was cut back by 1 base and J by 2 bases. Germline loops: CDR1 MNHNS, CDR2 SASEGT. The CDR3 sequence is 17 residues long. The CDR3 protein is CASSEVGVSGDTDTQYF. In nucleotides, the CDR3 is TGTGCCAGCAGTGAAGTGGGAGTAAGCGGGGACACAGATACGCAGTATTTT.

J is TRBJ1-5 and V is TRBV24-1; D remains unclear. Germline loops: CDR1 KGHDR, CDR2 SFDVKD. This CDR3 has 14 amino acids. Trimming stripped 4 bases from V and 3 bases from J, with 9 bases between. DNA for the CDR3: TGTGCCACCAGTGACGGGGAACCCAATCAGCCCCAGCATTTT. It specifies CATSDGEPNQPQHF.

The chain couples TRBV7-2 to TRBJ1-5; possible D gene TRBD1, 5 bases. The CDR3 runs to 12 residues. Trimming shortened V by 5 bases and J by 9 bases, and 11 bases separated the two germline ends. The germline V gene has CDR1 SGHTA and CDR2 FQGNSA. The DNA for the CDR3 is TGTGCCAGCAGCGTCGGCCAGGGGCCCCAGCATTTT. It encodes CASSVGQGPQHF.

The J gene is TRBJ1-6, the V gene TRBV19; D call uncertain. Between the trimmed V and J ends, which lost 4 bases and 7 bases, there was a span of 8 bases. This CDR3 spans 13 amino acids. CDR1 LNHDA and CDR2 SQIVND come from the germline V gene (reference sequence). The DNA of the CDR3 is TGTGCCAGTAGTACCACACAGAATTCACCCCTCCACTTT. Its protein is CASSTTQNSPLHF. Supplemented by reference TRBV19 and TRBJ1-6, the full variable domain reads DGGITQSPKYLFRKEGQNVTLSCEQNLNHDAMYWYRQDPGQGLRLIYYSQIVNDFQKGDIAEGYSVSREKKESFPLTVTSAQKNPTAFYLCASSTTQNSPLHFGNGTRLTVT.

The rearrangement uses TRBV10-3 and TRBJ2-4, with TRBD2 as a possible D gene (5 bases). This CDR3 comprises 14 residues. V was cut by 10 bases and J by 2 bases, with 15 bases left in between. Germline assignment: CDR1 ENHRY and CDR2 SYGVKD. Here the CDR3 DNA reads TGTGCCACAGCCGAGGGCATCACCAAAAACATTCAGTACTTC. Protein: CATAEGITKNIQYF.

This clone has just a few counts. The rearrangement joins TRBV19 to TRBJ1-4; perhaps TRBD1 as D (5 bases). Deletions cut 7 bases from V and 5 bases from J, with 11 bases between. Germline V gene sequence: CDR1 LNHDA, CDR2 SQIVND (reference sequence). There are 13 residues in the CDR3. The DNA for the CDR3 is TGTGCCAGTACAGGGTCAGCGAATGAAAAACTGTTTTTT. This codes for CASTGSANEKLFF.

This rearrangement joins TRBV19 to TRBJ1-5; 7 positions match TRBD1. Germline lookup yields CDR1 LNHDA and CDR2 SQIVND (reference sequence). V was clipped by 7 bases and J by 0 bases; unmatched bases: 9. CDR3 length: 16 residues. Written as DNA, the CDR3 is TGTGCCAGTACGAGAACAGGGGTGCGTAGCAATCAGCCCCAGCATTTT. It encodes CASTRTGVRSNQPQHF.

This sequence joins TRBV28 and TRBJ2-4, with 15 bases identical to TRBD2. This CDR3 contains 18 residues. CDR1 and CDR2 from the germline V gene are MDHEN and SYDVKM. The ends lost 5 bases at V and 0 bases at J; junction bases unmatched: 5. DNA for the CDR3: TGTGCCAGCAGTAAAGGACTAGCGGGGGGGATAGCCAAAAACATTCAGTACTTC. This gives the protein CASSKGLAGGIAKNIQYF.

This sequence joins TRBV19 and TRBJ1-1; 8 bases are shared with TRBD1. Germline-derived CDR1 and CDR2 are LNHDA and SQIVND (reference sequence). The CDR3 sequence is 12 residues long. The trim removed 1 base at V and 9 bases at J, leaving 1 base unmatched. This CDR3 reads CASSIGQGKAFF. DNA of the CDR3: TGTGCCAGTAGTATAGGACAGGGGAAAGCTTTCTTT.

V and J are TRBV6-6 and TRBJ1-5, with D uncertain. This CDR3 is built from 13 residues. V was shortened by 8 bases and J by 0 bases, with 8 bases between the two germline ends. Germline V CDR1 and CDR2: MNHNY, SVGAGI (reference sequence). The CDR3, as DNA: TGTGCCAGCTGCACAAGTAGCAATCAGCCCCAGCATTTT. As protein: CASCTSSNQPQHF.

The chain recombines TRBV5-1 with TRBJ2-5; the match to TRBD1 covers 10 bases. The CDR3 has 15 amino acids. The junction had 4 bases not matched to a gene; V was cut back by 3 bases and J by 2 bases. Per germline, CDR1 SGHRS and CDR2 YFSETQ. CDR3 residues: CASSSGTGAQETQYF. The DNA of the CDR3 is TGCGCCAGCAGCTCCGGGACAGGGGCTCAAGAGACCCAGTACTTC.

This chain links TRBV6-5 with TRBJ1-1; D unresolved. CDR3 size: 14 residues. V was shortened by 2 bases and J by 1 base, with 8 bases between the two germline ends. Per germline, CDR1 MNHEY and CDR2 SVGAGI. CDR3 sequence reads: CASSYHTKNTEAFF. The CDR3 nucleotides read TGTGCCAGCAGTTACCACACGAAGAACACTGAAGCTTTCTTT.

The CDR3 loop reads CASSLDRGLPYGYTF. The DNA of the CDR3 is TGTGCCAGTAGCCTTGACAGGGGGCTCCCCTATGGCTACACCTTC. The chain links TRBV19 to TRBJ1-2; 10 bases fit TRBD1. Germline trimming cut 6 bases from V and 4 bases from J; bases unmatched to any gene: 8. CDR3 length: 15 residues. Germline CDR1 and CDR2: LNHDA and SQIVND (reference sequence).

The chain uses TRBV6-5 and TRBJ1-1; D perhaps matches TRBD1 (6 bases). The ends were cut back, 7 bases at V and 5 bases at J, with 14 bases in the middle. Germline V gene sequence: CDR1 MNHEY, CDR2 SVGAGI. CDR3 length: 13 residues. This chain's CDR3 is CASIEGVGTEAFF. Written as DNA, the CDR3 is TGTGCCAGCATCGAGGGGGTGGGTACTGAAGCTTTCTTT.

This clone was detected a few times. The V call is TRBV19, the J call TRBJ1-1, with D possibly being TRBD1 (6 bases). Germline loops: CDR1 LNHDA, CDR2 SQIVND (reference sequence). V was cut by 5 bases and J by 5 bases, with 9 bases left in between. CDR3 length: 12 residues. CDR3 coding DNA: TGTGCCAGTAGTTTGGGGGCGACTGAAGCTTTCTTT. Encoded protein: CASSLGATEAFF.

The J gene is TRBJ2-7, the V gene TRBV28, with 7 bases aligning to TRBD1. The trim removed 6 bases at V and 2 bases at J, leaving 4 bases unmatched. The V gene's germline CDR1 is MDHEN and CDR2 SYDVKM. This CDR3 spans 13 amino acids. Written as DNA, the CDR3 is TGTGCCAGCAGCCGACAGGGAGCCTACGAGCAGTACTTC. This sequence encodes CASSRQGAYEQYF.

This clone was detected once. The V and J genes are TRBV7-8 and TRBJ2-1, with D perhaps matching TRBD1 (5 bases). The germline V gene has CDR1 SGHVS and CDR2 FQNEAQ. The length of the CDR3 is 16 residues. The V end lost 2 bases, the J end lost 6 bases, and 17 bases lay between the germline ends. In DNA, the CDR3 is TGTGCCAGCAGCTTATTTATAGGCAGGGATGCCAATGAGCAGTTCTTC. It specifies CASSLFIGRDANEQFF.